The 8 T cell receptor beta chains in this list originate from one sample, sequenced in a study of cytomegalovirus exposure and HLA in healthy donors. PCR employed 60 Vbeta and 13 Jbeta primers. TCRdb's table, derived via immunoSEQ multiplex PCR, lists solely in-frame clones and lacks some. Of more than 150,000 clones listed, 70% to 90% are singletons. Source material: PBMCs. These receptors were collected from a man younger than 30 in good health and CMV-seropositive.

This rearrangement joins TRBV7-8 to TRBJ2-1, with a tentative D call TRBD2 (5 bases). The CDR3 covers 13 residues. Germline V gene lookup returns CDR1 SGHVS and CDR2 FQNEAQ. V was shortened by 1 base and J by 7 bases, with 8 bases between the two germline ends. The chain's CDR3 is CASSLVTSNEQFF. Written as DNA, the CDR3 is TGTGCCAGCAGCTTAGTAACTAGTAATGAGCAGTTCTTC.

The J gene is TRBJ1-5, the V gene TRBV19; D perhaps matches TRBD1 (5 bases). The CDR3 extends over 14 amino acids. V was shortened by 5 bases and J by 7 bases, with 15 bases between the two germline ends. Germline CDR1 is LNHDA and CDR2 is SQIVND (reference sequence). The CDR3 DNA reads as TGTGCCAGTAGTGGCTCAGGGAATGGCCAGCCCCAGCATTTT. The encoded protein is CASSGSGNGQPQHF. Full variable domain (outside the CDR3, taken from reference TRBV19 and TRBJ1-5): DGGITQSPKYLFRKEGQNVTLSCEQNLNHDAMYWYRQDPGQGLRLIYYSQIVNDFQKGDIAEGYSVSREKKESFPLTVTSAQKNPTAFYLCASSGSGNGQPQHFGDGTRLSIL.

This chain's CDR3 is CASSLSRSNSPLHF. CDR3 in DNA: TGTGCCAGCAGTTTATCTCGGTCTAATTCACCCCTCCACTTT. The chain links TRBV27 to TRBJ1-6; D is uncertain. Germline CDR1 reads MNHEY; CDR2 reads SMNVEV (reference sequence). The CDR3 extends over 14 amino acids. Trimming left V 0 bases short and J 6 bases short, with 6 bases between.

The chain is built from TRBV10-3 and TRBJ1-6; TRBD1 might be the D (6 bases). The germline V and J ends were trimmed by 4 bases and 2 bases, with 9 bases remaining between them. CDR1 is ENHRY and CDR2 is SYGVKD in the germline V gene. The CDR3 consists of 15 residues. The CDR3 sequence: CAISGQDPYNSPLHF. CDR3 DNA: TGTGCCATCAGTGGACAGGACCCCTATAATTCACCCCTCCACTTT.

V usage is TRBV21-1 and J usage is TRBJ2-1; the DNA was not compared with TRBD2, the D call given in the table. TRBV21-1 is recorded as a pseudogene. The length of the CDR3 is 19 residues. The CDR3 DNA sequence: TGTGCCAGCAGCAAAGAGAACTGGACTAGCGGGGGCCCTATCAATGAGCAGTTCTTC. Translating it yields CASSKENWTSGGPINEQFF.

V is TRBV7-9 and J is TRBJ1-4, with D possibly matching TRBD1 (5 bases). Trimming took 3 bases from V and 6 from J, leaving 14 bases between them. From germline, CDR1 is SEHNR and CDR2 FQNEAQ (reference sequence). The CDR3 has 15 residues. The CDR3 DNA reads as TGTGCCAGCAGCTTTTATCCGGGGGAGGATGAAAAACTGTTTTTT. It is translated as CASSFYPGEDEKLFF.

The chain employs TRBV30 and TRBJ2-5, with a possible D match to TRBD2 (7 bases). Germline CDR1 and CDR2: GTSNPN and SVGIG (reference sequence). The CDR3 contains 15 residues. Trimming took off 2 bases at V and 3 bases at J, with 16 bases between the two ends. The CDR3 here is CAWSKVGGRKETQYF. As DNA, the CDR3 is TGTGCCTGGAGTAAGGTCGGGGGGCGGAAAGAGACCCAGTACTTC.

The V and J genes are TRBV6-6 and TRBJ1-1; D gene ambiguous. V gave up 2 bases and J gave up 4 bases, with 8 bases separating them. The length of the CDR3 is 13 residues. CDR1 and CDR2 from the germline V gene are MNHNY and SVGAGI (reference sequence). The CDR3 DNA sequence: TGTGCCAGCAGTTACCTACCGGGCACTGAAGCTTTCTTT. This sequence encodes CASSYLPGTEAFF.